This TCR beta chain is drawn from a study of OX40 agonist ivuxolimab in advanced cancers. With respect to the entire study: Ivuxolimab was a fully human IgG2 agonistic monoclonal antibody targeting the costimulatory receptor OX40 (CD134). Intravenous ivuxolimab was administered to patients every 2 weeks at six dose levels: 0.01, 0.1, 0.3, 1.5, 3 and 10 mg/kg. Of the roughly 51 patients in dose escalation, some 20 had hepatocellular carcinoma, around 15 had melanoma, 9 had renal cell carcinoma and 9 had head and neck cancer. The dose-escalation cohort was 82.7% male with a mean age of about 58 years, ranging from about 23 to 85. Patients were allowed to have had prior anti-PD-1, anti-PD-L1 or anti-CTLA-4 therapy, and around 40% of the dose-escalation patients had previously received checkpoint inhibitors. Partial responses were achieved by three dose-escalation patients, of whom one had hepatocellular carcinoma and two had cutaneous melanoma. The point of sequencing TCRbeta in the periphery was to test whether ivuxolimab changed TCR sequence diversity and drove clonal T-cell expansion. The paper describes the monotherapy dose-escalation part (N = 52 patients) of the phase I trial of ivuxolimab.

Findings and caveats that apply to the study as a whole: In partial responders in the 0.1-3.0 mg/kg groups, normalized peripheral clonal expansion was found to be among the lowest, especially among CD8+ T cells. Which antigens the clonally expanded peripheral T cells were specific for was not determined. After ivuxolimab, more expanded clones were found on average in CD8+ T cells than in CD4+ T cells. At doses of 0.1 to 3.0 mg/kg, clonal expansion of both CD4+ and CD8+ T cells in blood was seen between baseline and week 6. Low levels of normalized T-cell clonal expansion were also seen in some patients who did not respond.

From cysteine to phenylalanine, the CDR3 is 14 amino acids long. Only the CDR3 region is kept as DNA, spanning 42 bases read in frame from base 1. The V end gives up 7 bases and the J end 5 bases, leaving 9 bases in the junction not matched to a gene. The germline V gene supplies CDR1 MDHEN and CDR2 SYDVKM. Patients with autoimmune disease history or receiving systemic immunosuppression were excluded from the trial. Peripheral blood for TCR sequencing was collected from all dose cohorts at baseline, on cycle 4 day 1, and on cycle 7 day 1. Samples came from an open-label, multicenter, first-in-human phase I dose-escalation trial of ivuxolimab. The trial enrolled adults with locally advanced or metastatic head and neck squamous cell, hepatocellular, melanoma or renal cell carcinoma. CD4+ and CD8+ T cells were sorted separately from peripheral blood before TCR sequencing. To sequence the TCRbeta CDR3 region, genomic DNA was isolated from the sorted cells. The immunoSEQ Assay was used to sequence the TCRbeta CDR3 regions. TCRdb limited this immuneACCESS table to in-frame rearrangements with V and J called. A share of clones is missing; checked studies link under half to unresolved V genes, and the rest is unexplained. The sample table contains about 58,000 clones; only one count was recorded for approximately 90% of them. Roughly 1.1% of the sample comes from the top ten.

A note on this clone: Its specific antigen is unknown. There are no base qualities to consult, and no much larger clone falls within one base.

The sequenced sample was CD4+ or CD8+ T cells sorted from blood, obtained in a trial of the OX40 agonist ivuxolimab. The rearrangement joined TRBV28 to TRBJ1-2, and TRBD1 matches 8 of the central bases. The sequence was collected from an adult with an advanced solid tumor such as melanoma, head and neck, liver or kidney cancer. The nucleotides read TGTGCCAGCACCCAAGGACAGGGCCTGTATGGCTACACCTTC. This is translated as CASTQGQGLYGYTF.